This T cell receptor (beta chain) is drawn from a study of OX40 agonist ivuxolimab in advanced cancers. The table came from immunoSEQ multiplex PCR; TCRdb's copy has only in-frame clones and leaves some out. Of approximately 66,000 clones in the sample, more than 70% were seen once. This CDR3 is built from 16 residues. V lost 0 bases and J lost 8, with 17 bases in between. The germline CDR1 and CDR2 sequences are SGDLS and YYNGEE. The TCR was taken from an adult with an advanced solid tumor such as melanoma, head and neck, liver or kidney cancer. The rearrangement uses TRBV9 and TRBJ1-4; possible D gene TRBD1, 6 bases. The sequenced sample was CD4+ or CD8+ T cells sorted from blood, obtained in a trial of the OX40 agonist ivuxolimab. CDR3 amino acids: CASSVGLLEGGEKLFF. The DNA for the CDR3 is TGTGCCAGCAGCGTAGGTCTCCTGGAGGGGGGGGAAAAACTGTTTTTT.